The rows below give T cell receptor beta chains drawn from one sample of a study of OX40 agonist ivuxolimab in advanced cancers. Clones were read by immunoSEQ multiplex PCR, and TCRdb kept only the in-frame ones, dropping some. The sample records about 48,000 clones, 75% to 85% being singletons. The sample consisted of CD4+ or CD8+ T cells sorted from blood, taken in a trial of the OX40 agonist ivuxolimab. The receptors come from an adult with an advanced solid tumor such as melanoma, head and neck, liver or kidney cancer. Both conserved end residues are part of each CDR3. The D gene is left open where the match is weak. Part of the rows lack a size; the others show once, few, many or a class for expanded clones.

J	D	size	V	DNA	CDR3
TRBJ1-3	-	once	TRBV30	TGTGCCTGGAGCGGGGGGCAAGGCACCCGCTCTGGAAACACCATATATTTT	CAWSGGQGTRSGNTIYF
TRBJ2-3	-	-	TRBV5-1	TGCGCCAGCAGCGAACAAGATACGCAGTATTTT	CASSEQDTQYF
TRBJ1-2	-	-	TRBV9	TGTGCCAGCAGCCTTAGCCCGGGGATAGAAGGCTACACCTTC	CASSLSPGIEGYTF
TRBJ1-2	-	-	TRBV5-4	TGTGCCAGCAGCTTGGTGCTAGGGGGCTACACCTTC	CASSLVLGGYTF
TRBJ1-2	TRBD1	-	TRBV7-2	TGTGCCAGCAGCTCCTTAAGGACAGGCTATGGCTACACCTTC	CASSSLRTGYGYTF
TRBJ2-1	-	-	TRBV11-2	TGTGCCAGCAGCTTAGCAGACCTGGGACTGTCCAATGAGCAGTTCTTC	CASSLADLGLSNEQFF
TRBJ1-6	-	-	TRBV19	TGTGCCAGTAGTATAAGGGATTCACCCCTCCACTTT	CASSIRDSPLHF
TRBJ2-7	TRBD2	-	TRBV5-4	TGTGCCAGCAGCTTGCGGGGGGGGTTTTCCTACGAGCAGTACTTC	CASSLRGGFSYEQYF
TRBJ1-3	-	-	TRBV7-2	TGTGCCAGCAGCTTAGCCACAGGCTCTGGAAACACCATATATTTT	CASSLATGSGNTIYF
TRBJ1-5	-	-	TRBV6-5	TGTGCCAGCAGTTACTCAGGCCGCGGACAGCCCCAGCATTTT	CASSYSGRGQPQHF
TRBJ1-2	-	-	TRBV5-1	TGCGCCAGCAGCGCAGGTGAATCCTATGGCTACACCTTC	CASSAGESYGYTF
TRBJ1-6	TRBD1	-	TRBV7-9	TGTGCCAGCAGCCAAACAGGGGGGTCCTATAATTCACCCCTCCACTTT	CASSQTGGSYNSPLHF
TRBJ2-6	-	-	TRBV7-2	TGTGCCAGCAGCTTGGATCATCTCTCTGGGGCCAACGTCCTGACTTTC	CASSLDHLSGANVLTF
TRBJ1-2	TRBD1	few	TRBV7-2	TGTGCCAGCAGCTCCCTGGACAGGGAAGGGGGTTACACCTTC	CASSSLDREGGYTF
TRBJ1-5	-	-	TRBV11-2	TGTGCCAGCAGCCGGACGGGTAATCAGCCCCAGCATTTT	CASSRTGNQPQHF
TRBJ2-2	TRBD2	-	TRBV19	TGTGCCAGTAGTATATCTAAGGGGACTAGCGTCCCCGGGGAGCTGTTTTTT	CASSISKGTSVPGELFF
TRBJ1-4	-	-	TRBV5-1	TGCGCCAGCAGCGAAGAAAGCTCCAGGCCTGAAAAACTGTTTTTT	CASSEESSRPEKLFF
TRBJ1-5	-	-	TRBV7-8	TGTGCCAGCAGCACGTCGCGGGTCCAGCCCCAGCATTTT	CASSTSRVQPQHF
TRBJ1-1	-	-	TRBV29-1	TGCAGCGTTGAGAGGGGAAACACTGAAGCTTTCTTT	CSVERGNTEAFF
TRBJ1-2	TRBD1	-	TRBV5-1	TGCGCCAGCAGTTCCCGGACAGGGGGCAACTATGGCTACACCTTC	CASSSRTGGNYGYTF
TRBJ2-7	-	-	TRBV7-9	TGTGCCAGCAGTCGAAGTCAGCAATACGAGCAGTACTTC	CASSRSQQYEQYF
TRBJ1-1	-	-	TRBV7-8	TGTGCCAGCAGCTTAGGCAAACCAGCTGAAGCTTTCTTT	CASSLGKPAEAFF
TRBJ1-6	-	-	TRBV7-6	TGTGCCAGCAGCTTAGCAGAGGGTTCCAATTCACCCCTCCACTTT	CASSLAEGSNSPLHF
TRBJ2-4	TRBD2	-	TRBV15	TGTGCCACCAGCAGAGCCAGCGGGGGGGCTGGCATTCAGTACTTC	CATSRASGGAGIQYF
TRBJ2-7	TRBD1	once	TRBV5-1	TGCGCCAGCAGCTTAGCCGGGACAGGGGTCGACGAGCAGTACTTC	CASSLAGTGVDEQYF
TRBJ2-2	-	-	TRBV5-4	TGTGCCAGCAGCTTGGTGGGGAGTCGATTCACCGGGGAGCTGTTTTTT	CASSLVGSRFTGELFF
TRBJ2-7	TRBD2	-	TRBV4-2	TGTGCCAGCAGCCAAGGACTAGCGGGGGGGCCTCCGTACGAGCAGTACTTC	CASSQGLAGGPPYEQYF
TRBJ2-3	-	-	TRBV9	TGTGCCAGCAGCGTTGGGCAGGCCGACACAGATACGCAGTATTTT	CASSVGQADTDTQYF